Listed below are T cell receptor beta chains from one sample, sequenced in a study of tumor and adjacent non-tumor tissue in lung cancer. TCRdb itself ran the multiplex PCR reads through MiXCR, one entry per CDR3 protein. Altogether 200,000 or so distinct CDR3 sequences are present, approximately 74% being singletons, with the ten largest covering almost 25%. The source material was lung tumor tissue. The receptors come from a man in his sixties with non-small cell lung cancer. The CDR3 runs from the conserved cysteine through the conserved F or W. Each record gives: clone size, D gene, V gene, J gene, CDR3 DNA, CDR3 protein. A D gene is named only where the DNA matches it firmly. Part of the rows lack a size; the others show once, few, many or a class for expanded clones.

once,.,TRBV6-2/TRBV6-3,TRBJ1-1,TGTGCCAGCAGTCGAAACCCGAACACTGAAGCTGTCTTT,CASSRNPNTEAVF
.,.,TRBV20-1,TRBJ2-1,TGCAGTGCTAGGAGTGCTAGCTGGAGTCTAAATGAGCAATTCTTC,CSARSASWSLNEQFF
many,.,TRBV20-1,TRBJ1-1,TGCAGTGCTAGAGTCCTAGGTCACACTGAAGCTTTCTTT,CSARVLGHTEAFF
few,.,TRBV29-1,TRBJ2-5,TGCAGCGTTAGCCGAAGGACGGGGAGTGGGGAGACCCAGTACTTC,CSVSRRTGSGETQYF
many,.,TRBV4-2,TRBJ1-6,TGTGCCAGCAGCCAAGATGAGGGTCTCTATAATTCACCCCTCCACTTT,CASSQDEGLYNSPLHF
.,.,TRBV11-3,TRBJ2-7,TGTGCCAGCAGCCTAGATCTAACCCATTACGAGCGGTACTTC,CASSLDLTHYERYF
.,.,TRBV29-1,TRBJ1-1,TGCAGAGTTGAAGGTAGATCAGCTGAAGCTTTCTTT,CRVEGRSAEAFF
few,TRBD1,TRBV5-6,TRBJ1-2,TGTGCCAGCAGCTTACCGGGACAGGGAGATGGCTACACCTTC,CASSLPGQGDGYTF
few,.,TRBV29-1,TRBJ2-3,TGCAGCGTAGGGCAGGGTAGGGGCCCAGATACGCAGTATTTT,CSVGQGRGPDTQYF
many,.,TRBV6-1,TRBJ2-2,TGTGCCAGCAGCCCCGGGACCTCGGGCCGGAGCGGGGAGCTGTTTTTT,CASSPGTSGRSGELFF
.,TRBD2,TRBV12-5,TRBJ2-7,TGTGCTAGTGGTTTGGTACTAGGGAGTCTAGCGGGAGCGCCGGCTACCTACGAGCAGTACTTC,CASGLVLGSLAGAPATYEQYF
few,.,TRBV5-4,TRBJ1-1,TGTGCCAGCAGCCTCGACACTACTGAAGCTTTCTTT,CASSLDTTEAFF
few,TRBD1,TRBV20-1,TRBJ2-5,TGCAGTGCTCTCCCGGGACAGCTAATTGTAGAGACCCAGTACTTC,CSALPGQLIVETQYF
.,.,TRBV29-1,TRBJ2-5,TGCAGCACTGGGTGGCCCCAAGAGACCCAGTACTTC,CSTGWPQETQYF